The sequence of this TCR beta chain was determined in a study of esophageal squamous cell carcinoma under preoperative chemotherapy. General observations from the study: After paclitaxel-nedaplatin, abundant clones were more likely to contract than amplify.

TCRdb re-derived calls from the PCR reads in MiXCR, one entry per CDR3 protein. The sample shows roughly 9,300 distinct CDR3 sequences, around 48% of them seen only once. In its sample, this clonotype was seen a few times. Antigen: not known. Time point reported: after preoperative PTX-NDP chemotherapy. This sample was obtained from a patient given preoperative chemotherapy. This TCR was recovered from a human donor with esophageal squamous cell carcinoma. The donor label of this sample is uncertain.

The CDR3 loop is CASSYSTGRNWGYTF. In DNA form, the CDR3 reads TGTGCCAGCAGTTACTCGACAGGAAGGAACTGGGGCTACACCTTC. V and J are TRBV6-5 and TRBJ1-2, with D possibly matching TRBD1 (6 bases). CDR1 MNHEY and CDR2 SVGAGI come from the germline V gene. V lost 0 bases, J lost 8 bases, and 16 bases lay in between. The CDR3 spans 15 residues.